Listed below are T cell receptor beta chains from one sample, sequenced in a study of cytomegalovirus exposure and HLA in healthy donors. Some clones are missing from TCRdb's copy, which holds only in-frame ones; the method was immunoSEQ multiplex PCR. This table has about 160,000 clones, approximately 80% appearing once. Sequences were obtained from PBMCs. The receptors come from a man under 40 in good health and CMV-seropositive. Each CDR3 is given with its conserved first and last residue. Each record gives: V gene, J gene, CDR3 protein.

v_gene: TRBV28; j_gene: TRBJ1-5; CDR3aa: CASSDINQPQHF
v_gene: TRBV5-1; j_gene: TRBJ1-5; CDR3aa: CASSLGGWDSSNQPQHF
v_gene: TRBV6-1; j_gene: TRBJ1-1; CDR3aa: CASSEWGGGGQNTEAFF
v_gene: TRBV6-1; j_gene: TRBJ1-2; CDR3aa: CATEPTRGGPVGYTF
v_gene: TRBV11-2; j_gene: TRBJ2-6; CDR3aa: CASSRSGGLSGANVLTF
v_gene: TRBV7-2; j_gene: TRBJ2-5; CDR3aa: CASSLGLRGETQYF
v_gene: TRBV7-3; j_gene: TRBJ2-3; CDR3aa: CASSGLWGGTDTQYF
v_gene: TRBV5-1; j_gene: TRBJ1-2; CDR3aa: CASSTAPGTVVDGYTF
v_gene: TRBV4-1; j_gene: TRBJ2-1; CDR3aa: CASSQDLAGFVNEQFF
v_gene: TRBV6-5; j_gene: TRBJ2-1; CDR3aa: CASSYSVASGVNEQFF
v_gene: TRBV9; j_gene: NA; CDR3aa: CASSVSSSGGYEQYF
v_gene: TRBV6-5; j_gene: TRBJ1-3; CDR3aa: CASSPGGGIIYF
v_gene: TRBV7-9; j_gene: TRBJ2-4; CDR3aa: CASSSRKNIQYF
v_gene: TRBV5-1; j_gene: TRBJ2-1; CDR3aa: CASSTSGGNNEQFF
v_gene: TRBV6-5; j_gene: TRBJ2-2; CDR3aa: CASSYKGQSDTGELFF
v_gene: TRBV27; j_gene: TRBJ2-2; CDR3aa: CASSLRQAGELFF
v_gene: TRBV6-5; j_gene: TRBJ1-2; CDR3aa: CASSYSGTVPRGYTF
v_gene: TRBV2; j_gene: TRBJ2-3; CDR3aa: CASSPGISTDTQYF
v_gene: TRBV4-1; j_gene: TRBJ2-5; CDR3aa: CASSQGTRPQETQYF
v_gene: TRBV7-3; j_gene: TRBJ2-1; CDR3aa: CASSYKTGVEQFF
v_gene: TRBV4-1; j_gene: TRBJ2-4; CDR3aa: CASSQITPGLGFRAKNIQYF
v_gene: TRBV2; j_gene: TRBJ2-7; CDR3aa: CASRLRQGASYEQYF
v_gene: TRBV30; j_gene: TRBJ2-2; CDR3aa: CAWSLGQGVGELFF
v_gene: TRBV14; j_gene: TRBJ2-7; CDR3aa: CASSQPGGEQYF
v_gene: TRBV5-1; j_gene: TRBJ1-2; CDR3aa: CASTLGGNNYGYTF
v_gene: TRBV10-3; j_gene: TRBJ2-3; CDR3aa: CAISTGETDTQYF
v_gene: TRBV6-4; j_gene: TRBJ2-3; CDR3aa: CASSEKQGRDTQYF
v_gene: TRBV27; j_gene: TRBJ2-7; CDR3aa: CASSSRGSSSYEQYF
v_gene: TRBV6-5; j_gene: TRBJ1-6; CDR3aa: CASSLRPGNNSPLHF
v_gene: TRBV4-1; j_gene: TRBJ2-5; CDR3aa: CASSQGAGVPETQYF
v_gene: TRBV28; j_gene: TRBJ2-7; CDR3aa: CASSSGYEQYF
v_gene: TRBV5-1; j_gene: TRBJ1-1; CDR3aa: CASSLVGGEGTEAFF
v_gene: TRBV4-1; j_gene: TRBJ1-5; CDR3aa: CASSKATGGREQPQHF
v_gene: TRBV5-1; j_gene: TRBJ1-1; CDR3aa: CASSPLGQGNTEAFF
v_gene: TRBV15; j_gene: TRBJ1-5; CDR3aa: CATSRDIDSNQPQHF
v_gene: TRBV5-1; j_gene: TRBJ2-2; CDR3aa: CASSLVRGSTGELFF
v_gene: TRBV12-5; j_gene: TRBJ2-7; CDR3aa: CASGQTEYEQYF
v_gene: TRBV19; j_gene: TRBJ1-5; CDR3aa: CASSIAAGATLYSNQPQHF
v_gene: TRBV2; j_gene: TRBJ1-6; CDR3aa: CASSEDGGENSPLHF